This T cell receptor (beta chain) appears in the sequencing data of a study of T-cell memory formation after mild COVID-19. Study outcomes and limitations: Pre-infection memory held some responding clones, suggesting pre-existing cross-reactive T cells responded.

MiXCR, run by TCRdb on the 5' RACE reads, gives a single entry per CDR3 protein. The profile shows about 270,000 distinct CDR3 sequences, 15% to 20% of them singletons. As for this clonotype: The antigen is undetermined.

The germline gives CDR1 MNHEY, CDR2 SVGAGI. The CDR3 contains 16 residues. V lost 6 bases to trimming and J lost 3 bases, with 15 bases between them. The source is a man between 18 and 29 years old who had mild COVID-19 (a few samples of this study predate the infection). Cell type and time point are not known. Material for sequencing was PBMCs or a T cell subset sorted from them (not recorded which). The chain recombines TRBV6-5 with TRBJ1-6; D is unclear. The CDR3 sequence is CASRAQSGFYNSPLHF. For the CDR3, the DNA is TGTGCCAGCAGAGCACAGTCCGGGTTCTATAATTCACCCCTCCACTTT.